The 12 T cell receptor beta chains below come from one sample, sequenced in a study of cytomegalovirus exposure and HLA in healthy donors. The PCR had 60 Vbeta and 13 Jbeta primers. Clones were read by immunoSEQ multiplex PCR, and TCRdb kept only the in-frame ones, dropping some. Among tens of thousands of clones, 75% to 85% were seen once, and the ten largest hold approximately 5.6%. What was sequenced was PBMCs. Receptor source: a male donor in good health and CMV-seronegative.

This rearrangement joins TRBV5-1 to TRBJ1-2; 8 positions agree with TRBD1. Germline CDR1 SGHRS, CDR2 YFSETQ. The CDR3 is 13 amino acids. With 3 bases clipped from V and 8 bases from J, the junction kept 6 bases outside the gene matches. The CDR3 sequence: CASSWDRLPGYTF. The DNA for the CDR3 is TGCGCCAGCAGCTGGGACAGGCTGCCCGGCTACACCTTC. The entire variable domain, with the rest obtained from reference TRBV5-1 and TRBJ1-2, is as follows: KAGVTQTPRYLIKTRGQQVTLSCSPISGHRSVSWYQQTPGQGLQFLFEYFSETQRNKGNFPGRFSGRQFSNSRSEMNVSTLELGDSALYLCASSWDRLPGYTFGSGTRLTVV.

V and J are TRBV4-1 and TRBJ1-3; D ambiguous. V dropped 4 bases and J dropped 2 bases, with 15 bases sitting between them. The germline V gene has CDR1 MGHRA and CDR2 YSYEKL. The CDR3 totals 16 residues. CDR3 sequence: CASSPSDGGTGNTIYF. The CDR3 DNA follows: TGCGCCAGCAGCCCAAGCGATGGCGGGACTGGAAACACCATATATTTT.

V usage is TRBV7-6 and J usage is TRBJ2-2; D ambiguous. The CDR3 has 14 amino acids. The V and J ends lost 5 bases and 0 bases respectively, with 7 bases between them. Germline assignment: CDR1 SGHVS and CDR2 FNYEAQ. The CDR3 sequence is CASSQEANTGELFF. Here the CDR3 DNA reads TGTGCCAGCAGCCAGGAAGCGAACACCGGGGAGCTGTTTTTT. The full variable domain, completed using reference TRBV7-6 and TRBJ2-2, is GAGVSQSPRYKVTKRGQDVALRCDPISGHVSLYWYRQALGQGPEFLTYFNYEAQQDKSGLPNDRFSAERPEGSISTLTIQRTEQRDSAMYRCASSQEANTGELFFGEGSRLTVL.

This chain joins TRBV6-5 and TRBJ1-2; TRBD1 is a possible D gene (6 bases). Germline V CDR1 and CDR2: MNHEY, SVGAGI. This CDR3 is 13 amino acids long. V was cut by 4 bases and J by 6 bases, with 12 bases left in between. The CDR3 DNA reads TGTGCCAGCAGTTCCCGACAGGCGAATGGCTACACCTTC. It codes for CASSSRQANGYTF.

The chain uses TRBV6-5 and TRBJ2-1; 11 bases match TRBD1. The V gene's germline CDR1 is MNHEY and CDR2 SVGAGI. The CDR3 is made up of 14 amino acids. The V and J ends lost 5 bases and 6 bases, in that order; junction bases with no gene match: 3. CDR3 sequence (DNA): TGTGCCAGCAGTGGGACAGGGGGTTTCAATGAGCAGTTCTTC. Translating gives CASSGTGGFNEQFF.

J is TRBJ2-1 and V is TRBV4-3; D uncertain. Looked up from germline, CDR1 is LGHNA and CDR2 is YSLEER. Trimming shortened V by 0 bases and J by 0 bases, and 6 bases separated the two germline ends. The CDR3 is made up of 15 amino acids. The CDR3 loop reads CASSQDSYSYNEQFF. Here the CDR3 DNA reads TGCGCCAGCAGCCAAGATAGTTACTCCTACAATGAGCAGTTCTTC.

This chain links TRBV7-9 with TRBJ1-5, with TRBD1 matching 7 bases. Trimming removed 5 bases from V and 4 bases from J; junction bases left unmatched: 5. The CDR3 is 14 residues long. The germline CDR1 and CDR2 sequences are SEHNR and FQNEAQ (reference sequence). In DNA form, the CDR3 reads TGTGCCAGCAGCCAGCCAGGGGGTAATCAGCCCCAGCATTTT. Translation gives CASSQPGGNQPQHF.

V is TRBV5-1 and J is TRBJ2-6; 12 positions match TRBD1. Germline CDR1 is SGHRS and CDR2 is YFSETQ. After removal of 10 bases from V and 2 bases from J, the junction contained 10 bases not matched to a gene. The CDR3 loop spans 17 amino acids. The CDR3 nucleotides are TGCGCCTGCGGTACCGGGACAGGGGGCCCTGGGGCCAACGTCCTGACTTTC. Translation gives CACGTGTGGPGANVLTF.

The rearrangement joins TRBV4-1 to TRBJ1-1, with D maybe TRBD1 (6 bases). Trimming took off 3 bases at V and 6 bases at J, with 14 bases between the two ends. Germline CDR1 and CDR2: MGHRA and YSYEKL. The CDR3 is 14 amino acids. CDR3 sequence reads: CASSHRTVSPEAFF. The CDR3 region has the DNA TGCGCCAGCAGCCATAGGACAGTCTCACCTGAAGCTTTCTTT.

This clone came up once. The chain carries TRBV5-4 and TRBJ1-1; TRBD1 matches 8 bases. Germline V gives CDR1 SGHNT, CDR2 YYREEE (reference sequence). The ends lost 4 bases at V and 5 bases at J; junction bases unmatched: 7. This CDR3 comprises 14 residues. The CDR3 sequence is CASSPDREGTEAFF. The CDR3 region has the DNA TGTGCCAGCAGCCCGGACAGGGAGGGGACTGAAGCTTTCTTT. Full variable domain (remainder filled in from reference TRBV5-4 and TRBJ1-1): ETGVTQSPTHLIKTRGQQVTLRCSSQSGHNTVSWYQQALGQGPQFIFQYYREEENGRGNFPPRFSGLQFPNYSSELNVNALELDDSALYLCASSPDREGTEAFFGQGTRLTVV.

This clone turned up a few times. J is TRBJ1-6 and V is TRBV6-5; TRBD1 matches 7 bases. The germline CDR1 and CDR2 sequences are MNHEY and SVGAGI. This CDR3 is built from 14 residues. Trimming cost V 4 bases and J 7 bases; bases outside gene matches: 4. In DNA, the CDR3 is TGTGCCAGCAGTTTACAGGGGAGAAATTCACCCCTCCACTTT. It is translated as CASSLQGRNSPLHF.

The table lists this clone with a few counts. CDR3 loop: CASSLSGFSNQPQHF. Written as DNA, the CDR3 is TGTGCCAGCAGCCTATCAGGGTTTAGCAATCAGCCCCAGCATTTT. The V call is TRBV7-2, the J call TRBJ1-5; D may be TRBD1 (5 bases). Per germline, CDR1 SGHTA and CDR2 FQGNSA. The CDR3 consists of 15 residues. Between the trimmed V and J ends, which lost 5 bases and 0 bases, there was a span of 11 bases.